This TCR beta chain was retrieved from a study of CD8 T cells in ankylosing spondylitis. Notes on the study in general: Apparently characteristic of ankylosing spondylitis blood was a TCR beta motif (roughly eight highly homologous variants). Disease-associated clones were reportedly significantly overrepresented in matched ankylosing spondylitis synovial fluid.

The length of the CDR3 is 14 residues. From germline, CDR1 is MNHEY and CDR2 SMNVEV (reference sequence). V lost 8 bases, J lost 5 bases, and 16 bases lay in between. This clonotype was found a few times. The target antigen is unknown. Quantitative 5'-RACE with molecular barcodes produced the TCR beta libraries. A single record per CDR3 protein comes from TCRdb applying MiXCR to the 5' RACE reads. Of about 210,000 distinct CDR3 sequences in the sample, around 6.6% were seen once. This TCR came from a male donor with ankylosing spondylitis. The sequenced sample was blood, either unsorted or a sorted T cell fraction (not recorded which). The rearrangement joins TRBV27 to TRBJ2-1, with D perhaps matching TRBD2 (6 bases). The CDR3 DNA reads TGTGCCAGCCGGGTGGGGGAGGCCCACAATGAGCAGTTCTTC. Encoded protein: CASRVGEAHNEQFF.